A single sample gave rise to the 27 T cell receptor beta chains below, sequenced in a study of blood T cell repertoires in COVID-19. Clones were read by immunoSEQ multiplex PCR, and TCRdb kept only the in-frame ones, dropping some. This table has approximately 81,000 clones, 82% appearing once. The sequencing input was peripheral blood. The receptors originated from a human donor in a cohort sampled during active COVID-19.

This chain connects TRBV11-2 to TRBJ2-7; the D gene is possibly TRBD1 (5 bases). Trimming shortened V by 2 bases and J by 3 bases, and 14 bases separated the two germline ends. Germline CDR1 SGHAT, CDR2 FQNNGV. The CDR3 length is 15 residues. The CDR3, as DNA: TGTGCCAGCAGCTTACAGGGAATTGGGCGCTACGAGCAGTACTTC. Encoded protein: CASSLQGIGRYEQYF.

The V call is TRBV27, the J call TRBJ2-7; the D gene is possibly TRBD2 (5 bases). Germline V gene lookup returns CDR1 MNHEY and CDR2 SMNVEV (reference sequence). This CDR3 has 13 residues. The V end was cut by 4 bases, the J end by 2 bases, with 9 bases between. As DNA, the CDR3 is TGTGCCAGCAGTTCCCCGGGGACCTACGAGCAGTACTTC. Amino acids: CASSSPGTYEQYF.

CDR3 region: CASSHGLAGAEEEQYF. The CDR3 DNA reads TGTGCCAGCTCTCACGGACTAGCGGGGGCGGAGGAAGAGCAGTACTTC. The chain recombines TRBV18 with TRBJ2-7; 13 bases are a match to TRBD2. Germline V gene sequence: CDR1 KGHSH, CDR2 LQKENI. V trimming: 6 bases; J trimming: 7 bases; junction bases outside the gene matches: 12. The CDR3 runs 16 residues.

The CDR3 nucleotides read TGTGCCAGCTCACTAACCAGGGCACTAGCGGCGAATGAGCAGTTCTTC. It translates to CASSLTRALAANEQFF. The chain recombines TRBV18 with TRBJ2-1, with 8 bases lining up with TRBD2. The V and J ends lost 4 bases and 7 bases, in that order; junction bases with no gene match: 12. The germline V gene encodes CDR1 KGHSH and CDR2 LQKENI. The CDR3 covers 16 residues.

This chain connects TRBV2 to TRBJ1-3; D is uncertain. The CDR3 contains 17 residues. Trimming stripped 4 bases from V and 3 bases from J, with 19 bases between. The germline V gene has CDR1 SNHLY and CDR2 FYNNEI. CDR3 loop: CASSVRVRSLVGNTIYF. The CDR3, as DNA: TGTGCCAGCAGTGTTCGGGTTCGGTCTTTGGTTGGAAACACCATATATTTT. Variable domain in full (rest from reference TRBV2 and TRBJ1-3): EPEVTQTPSHQVTQMGQEVILRCVPISNHLYFYWYRQILGQKVEFLVSFYNNEISEKSEIFDDQFSVERPDGSNFTLKIRSTKLEDSAMYFCASSVRVRSLVGNTIYFGEGSWLTVV.

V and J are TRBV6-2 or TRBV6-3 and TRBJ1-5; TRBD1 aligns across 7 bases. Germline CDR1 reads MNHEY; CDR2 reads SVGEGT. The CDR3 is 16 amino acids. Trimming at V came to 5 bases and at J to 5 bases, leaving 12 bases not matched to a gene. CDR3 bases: TGTGCCAGCAGTGATCTATCAGGGGGAAAAGATCAGCCCCAGCATTTT. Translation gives CASSDLSGGKDQPQHF.

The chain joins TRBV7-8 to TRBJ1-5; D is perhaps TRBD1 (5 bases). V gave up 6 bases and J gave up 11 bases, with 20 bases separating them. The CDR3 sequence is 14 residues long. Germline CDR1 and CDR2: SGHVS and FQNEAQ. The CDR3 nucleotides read TGTGCCAGCAGGCCGCGATGGGAGGTGGGGGCCCAGCATTTT. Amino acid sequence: CASRPRWEVGAQHF.

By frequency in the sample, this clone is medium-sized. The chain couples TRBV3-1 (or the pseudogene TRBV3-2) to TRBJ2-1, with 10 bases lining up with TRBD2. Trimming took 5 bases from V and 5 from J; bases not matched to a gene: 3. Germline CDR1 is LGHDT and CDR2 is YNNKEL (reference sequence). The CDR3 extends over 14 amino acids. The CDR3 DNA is TGTGCCAGCAGCTGGACTAGCGGAGACAATGAGCAGTTCTTC. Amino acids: CASSWTSGDNEQFF.

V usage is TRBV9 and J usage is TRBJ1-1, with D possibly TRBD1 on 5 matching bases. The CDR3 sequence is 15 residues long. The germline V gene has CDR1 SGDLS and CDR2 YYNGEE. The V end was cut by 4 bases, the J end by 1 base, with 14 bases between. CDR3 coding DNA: TGTGCCAGCAGCCCGGACACAGCTACGAACACTGAAGCTTTCTTT. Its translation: CASSPDTATNTEAFF.

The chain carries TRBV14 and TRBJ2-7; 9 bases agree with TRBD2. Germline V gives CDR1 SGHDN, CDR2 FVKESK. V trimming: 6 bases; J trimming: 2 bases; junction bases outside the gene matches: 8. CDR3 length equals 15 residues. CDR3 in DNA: TGTGCCAGCAGATTCAGCGGGGGGCGTGCCTACGAGCAGTACTTC. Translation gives CASRFSGGRAYEQYF.

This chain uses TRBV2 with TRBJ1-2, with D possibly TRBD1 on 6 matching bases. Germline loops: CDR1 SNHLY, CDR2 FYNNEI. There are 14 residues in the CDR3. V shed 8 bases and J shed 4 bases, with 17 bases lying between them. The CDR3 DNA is TGTGCCAGCCAAGCTTCGGACAGTCTCTATGGCTACACCTTC. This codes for CASQASDSLYGYTF.

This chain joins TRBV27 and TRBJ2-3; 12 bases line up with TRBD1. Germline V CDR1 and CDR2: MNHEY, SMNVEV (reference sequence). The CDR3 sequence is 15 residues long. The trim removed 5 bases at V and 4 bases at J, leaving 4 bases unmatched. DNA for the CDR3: TGTGCCAGCAGTGGGCGGGACAGGGGGCCAGATACGCAGTATTTT. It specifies CASSGRDRGPDTQYF.

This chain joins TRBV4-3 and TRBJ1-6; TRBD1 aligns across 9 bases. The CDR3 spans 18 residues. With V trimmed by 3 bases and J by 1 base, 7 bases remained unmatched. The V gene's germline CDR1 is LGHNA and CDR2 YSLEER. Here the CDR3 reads CASSHPGQGLSYNSPLHF. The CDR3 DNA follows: TGCGCCAGCAGCCATCCGGGACAGGGACTTTCCTATAATTCACCCCTCCACTTT.

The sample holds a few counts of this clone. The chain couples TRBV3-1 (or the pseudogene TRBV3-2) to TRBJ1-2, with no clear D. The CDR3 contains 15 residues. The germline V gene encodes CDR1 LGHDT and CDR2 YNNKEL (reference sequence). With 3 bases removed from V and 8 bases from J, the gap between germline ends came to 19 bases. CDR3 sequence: CASSHELRLPVGYTF. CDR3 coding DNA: TGTGCCAGCAGCCACGAGCTCCGACTCCCGGTGGGCTACACCTTC.

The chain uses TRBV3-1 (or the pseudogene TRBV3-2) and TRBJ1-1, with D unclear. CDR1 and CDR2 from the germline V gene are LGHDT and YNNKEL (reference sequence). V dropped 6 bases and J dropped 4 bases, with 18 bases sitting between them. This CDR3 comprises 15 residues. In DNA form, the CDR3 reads TGTGCCAGCAGTCATACGCCGGGAGGGCGCACTGAAGCTTTCTTT. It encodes CASSHTPGGRTEAFF.

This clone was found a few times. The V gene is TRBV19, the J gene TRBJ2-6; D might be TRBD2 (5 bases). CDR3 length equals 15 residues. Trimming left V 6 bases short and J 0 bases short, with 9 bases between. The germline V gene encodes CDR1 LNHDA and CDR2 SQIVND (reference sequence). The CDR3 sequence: CASRSGGSGANVLTF. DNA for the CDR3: TGTGCCAGTAGGAGTGGAGGCTCTGGGGCCAACGTCCTGACTTTC.

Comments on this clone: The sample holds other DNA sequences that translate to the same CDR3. The CDR3 here is CASSPGQGNTEAFF. DNA of the CDR3: TGCGCCAGCAGCCCGGGACAGGGGAACACTGAAGCTTTCTTT. The rearrangement links TRBV5-1 to TRBJ1-1, with 9 bases that match TRBD1. Trimming removed 4 bases from V and 1 base from J; junction bases left unmatched: 2. This CDR3 comprises 14 residues. Germline-derived CDR1 and CDR2 are SGHRS and YFSETQ.

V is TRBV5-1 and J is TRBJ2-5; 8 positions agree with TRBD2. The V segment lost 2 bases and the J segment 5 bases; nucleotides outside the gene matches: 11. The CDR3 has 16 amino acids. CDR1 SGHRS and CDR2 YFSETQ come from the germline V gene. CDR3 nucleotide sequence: TGCGCCAGCAGCTTTGGGAGAGCGGGGGCTGGGGAGACCCAGTACTTC. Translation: CASSFGRAGAGETQYF.

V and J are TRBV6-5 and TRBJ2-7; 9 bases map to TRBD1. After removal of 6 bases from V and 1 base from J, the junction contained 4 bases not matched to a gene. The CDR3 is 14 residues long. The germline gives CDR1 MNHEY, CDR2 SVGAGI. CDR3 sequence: CASSTDRGSYEQYF. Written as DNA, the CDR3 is TGTGCCAGCAGCACGGACAGGGGTTCCTACGAGCAGTACTTC.

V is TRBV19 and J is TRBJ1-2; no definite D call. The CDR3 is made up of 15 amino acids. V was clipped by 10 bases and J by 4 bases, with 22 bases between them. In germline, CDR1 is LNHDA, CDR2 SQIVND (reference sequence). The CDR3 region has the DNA TGTGCCACCCCCTCGGTTGATGGGCAACTCTATGGCTACACCTTC. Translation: CATPSVDGQLYGYTF.

CDR3 bases: TGTGCCAGCAGTCCACGGACAGGGCATGGCTACACCTTC. Protein product: CASSPRTGHGYTF. The rearrangement joins TRBV12-3 or TRBV12-4 to TRBJ1-2; 8 bases fit TRBD1. Losses at the gene ends were 5 bases for V and 6 bases for J; bases not matched to a gene: 5. The length of the CDR3 is 13 residues.

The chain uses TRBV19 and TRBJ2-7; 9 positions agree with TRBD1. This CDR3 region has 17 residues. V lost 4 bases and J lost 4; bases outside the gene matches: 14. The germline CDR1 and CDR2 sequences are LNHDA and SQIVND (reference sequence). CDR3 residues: CASSTVGRGQGLYEQYF. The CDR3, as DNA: TGTGCCAGTAGTACCGTCGGCCGGGGACAGGGACTTTACGAGCAGTACTTC.

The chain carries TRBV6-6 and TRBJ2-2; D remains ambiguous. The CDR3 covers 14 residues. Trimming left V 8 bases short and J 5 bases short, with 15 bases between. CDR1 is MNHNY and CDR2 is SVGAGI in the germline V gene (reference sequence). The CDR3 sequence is CASEIRMRTGELFF. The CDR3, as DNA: TGTGCCAGCGAGATTCGGATGAGGACCGGGGAGCTGTTTTTT.

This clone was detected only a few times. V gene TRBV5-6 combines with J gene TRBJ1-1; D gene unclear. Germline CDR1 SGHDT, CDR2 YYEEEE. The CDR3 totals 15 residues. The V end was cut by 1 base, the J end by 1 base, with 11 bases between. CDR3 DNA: TGTGCCAGCAGCTTGTATTGGGCGGGGAACACTGAAGCTTTCTTT. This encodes CASSLYWAGNTEAFF.

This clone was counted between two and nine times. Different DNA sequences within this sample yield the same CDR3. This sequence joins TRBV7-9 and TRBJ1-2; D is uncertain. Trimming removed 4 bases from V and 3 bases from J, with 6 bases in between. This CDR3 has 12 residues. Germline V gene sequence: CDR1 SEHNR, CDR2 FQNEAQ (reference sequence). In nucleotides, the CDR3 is TGTGCCAGCAGCTCAGACTACTATGGCTACACCTTC. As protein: CASSSDYYGYTF.

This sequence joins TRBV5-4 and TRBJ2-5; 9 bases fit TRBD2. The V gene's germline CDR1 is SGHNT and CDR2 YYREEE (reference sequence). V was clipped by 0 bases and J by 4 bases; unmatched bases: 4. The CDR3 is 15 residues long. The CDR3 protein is CASSLGNSGGETQYF. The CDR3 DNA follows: TGTGCCAGCAGCTTGGGGAATAGCGGGGGAGAGACCCAGTACTTC.

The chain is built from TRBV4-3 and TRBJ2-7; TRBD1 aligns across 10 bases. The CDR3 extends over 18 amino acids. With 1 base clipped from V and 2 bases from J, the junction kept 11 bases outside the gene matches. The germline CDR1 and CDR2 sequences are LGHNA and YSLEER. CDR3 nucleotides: TGCGCCAGCAGCCAAGTTTGGACAGGGGGAGTAGAAACCTACGAGCAGTACTTC. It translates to CASSQVWTGGVETYEQYF.